Shown below are 27 T cell receptor beta chains from a single sample sequenced in a study of post-analysis software for immune sequencing data. Study-wide findings and caveats: A few TRBV segments occurring more often in patients than controls included TRBV5-6, TRBV5-1 and TRBV20-1.

Sequencing libraries made from TCR beta cDNA carried unique molecular identifiers. TCRdb reprocessed the PCR reads via MiXCR and lists one record per CDR3 protein. The sample includes about half a million distinct CDR3 sequences, 30% to 40% seen only once; the top ten take 4.5% to 7.5%. Their cognate antigens are unknown. Source material: blood. The receptors here all came from a girl aged 2-17 years with multiple sclerosis.

As for this clonotype: One junction end does not reproduce the germline sequence, and a read error may be involved. This chain links TRBV7-6 with TRBJ2-7; D may be TRBD1 or TRBD2 (5 bases each). The germline V gene has CDR1 SGHVS and CDR2 FNYEAQ. This CDR3 is built from 13 residues. The CDR3 spells CANSRTQGSEQYF. The CDR3 coding sequence is TGTGCCAACAGCCGGACTCAGGGATCCGAGCAGTACTTC.

This clonotype has a handful of counts. The J gene is TRBJ1-2, the V gene TRBV15; D possibly corresponds to TRBD1 (6 bases). Germline lookup yields CDR1 LNHNV and CDR2 YYDKDF (reference sequence). Trimming removed 9 bases at V and 8 bases at J, with 19 bases between. The CDR3 is 13 amino acids. The CDR3 DNA is TGTGCCACTAACCAGAGGGGGACTGGCGGCTACACCTTC. Translating it yields CATNQRGTGGYTF.

The J gene is TRBJ1-5, the V gene TRBV2; D unresolved. Trimming stripped 6 bases from V and 2 bases from J, with 11 bases between. The CDR3 contains 14 residues. The germline V gene encodes CDR1 SNHLY and CDR2 FYNNEI. CDR3: CASRADWGNQPQHF. The CDR3, as DNA: TGTGCCAGCAGAGCAGATTGGGGCAATCAGCCCCAGCATTTT.

The CDR3 loop is CASSGGLASYNEQFF. Here the CDR3 DNA reads TGTGCCAGCAGCGGGGGCCTTGCCTCCTACAATGAGCAGTTCTTC. This chain uses TRBV28 with TRBJ2-1, with D perhaps given as TRBD1 or TRBD2 (6 bases each). The CDR3 length is 15 residues. The germline V gene has CDR1 MDHEN and CDR2 SYDVKM. V dropped 6 bases and J dropped 0 bases, with 12 bases sitting between them.

There are a few counts of this clonotype. The chain has TRBV5-6 and TRBJ2-7, with 13 positions matching TRBD2. CDR1 and CDR2 (germline): SGHDT, YYEEEE. V dropped 2 bases and J dropped 4; count of bases not matched to a gene: 6. This CDR3 contains 16 residues. CDR3 residues: CASSFRTSGGFYEQYF. Written as DNA, the CDR3 is TGTGCCAGCAGCTTCCGGACTAGCGGGGGATTTTACGAGCAGTACTTC.

J is TRBJ2-2 and V is TRBV28, with D maybe TRBD2 (5 bases). The germline V gene encodes CDR1 MDHEN and CDR2 SYDVKM. Trimming left V 7 bases short and J 4 bases short, with 13 bases between. The length of the CDR3 is 14 residues. The CDR3 sequence: CASKPSGSTGELFF. Here the CDR3 DNA reads TGTGCCAGCAAGCCCAGCGGCAGCACCGGGGAGCTGTTTTTT.

The chain couples TRBV20-1 to TRBJ2-1, with 7 positions matching TRBD2. From germline, CDR1 is DFQATT and CDR2 SNEGSKA (reference sequence). This CDR3 spans 12 amino acids. V was clipped by 2 bases and J by 9 bases; unmatched bases: 4. Here the CDR3 DNA reads TGCAGTGCTAGACGAACGGGAGGTGAGCAGTTCTTC. Its translation: CSARRTGGEQFF.

The V call is TRBV11-2, the J call TRBJ2-2; the match to TRBD2 covers 13 bases. This CDR3 is built from 17 residues. With 5 bases clipped from V and 0 bases from J, the junction kept 3 bases outside the gene matches. From germline, CDR1 is SGHAT and CDR2 FQNNGV. The CDR3 DNA follows: TGTGCCAGCAGCCGGACTAGCGGGGGACCGAACACCGGGGAGCTGTTTTTT. Translation: CASSRTSGGPNTGELFF.

V and J are TRBV20-1 and TRBJ2-7; 11 nucleotides match TRBD1. Germline values: CDR1 DFQATT, CDR2 SNEGSKA (reference sequence). The CDR3 spans 15 residues. V shed 1 base, J shed 0 bases, and the junction held 2 bases outside the gene matches. The CDR3 loop is CSARAGTGGSYEQYF. CDR3 DNA sequence: TGCAGTGCTAGAGCCGGGACAGGGGGCTCCTACGAGCAGTACTTC.

Only a few counts were recorded for this clonotype. The rearrangement joins TRBV6-5 to TRBJ2-6, with 7 positions matching TRBD2. In germline, CDR1 is MNHEY, CDR2 SVGAGI. The CDR3 has 17 amino acids. V trimming: 2 bases; J trimming: 2 bases; junction bases outside the gene matches: 6. The CDR3 reads CASSYLQGGTGANVLTF. CDR3 DNA: TGTGCCAGCAGTTACCTTCAGGGAGGGACTGGGGCCAACGTCCTGACTTTC.

The chain uses TRBV9 and TRBJ1-4; 8 positions agree with TRBD1. The CDR3 contains 14 residues. The V and J ends lost 1 base and 7 bases, in that order; junction bases with no gene match: 3. Germline CDR1 SGDLS, CDR2 YYNGEE. CDR3 region: CASSVSTGGEKLFF. The CDR3 nucleotides are TGTGCCAGCAGCGTATCAACAGGGGGTGAAAAACTGTTTTTT.

A note on this clonotype: Since a much larger clone is just one base distant, this may be a read error. The genes are TRBV5-4 and TRBJ2-1; the D is unclear. CDR3 length equals 12 residues. Trimming removed 2 bases from V and 13 bases from J, with 13 bases in between. Per germline, CDR1 SGHNT and CDR2 YYREEE (reference sequence). The chain's CDR3 is CASSFFGETQFF. As DNA, the CDR3 is TGTGCCAGCAGCTTTTTTGGAGAGACCCAGTTCTTC. The whole variable domain, remainder taken from reference TRBV5-4 and TRBJ2-1, is ETGVTQSPTHLIKTRGQQVTLRCSSQSGHNTVSWYQQALGQGPQFIFQYYREEENGRGNFPPRFSGLQFPNYSSELNVNALELDDSALYLCASSFFGETQFFGPGTRLTVL.

The V call is TRBV12-3 or TRBV12-4, the J call TRBJ2-3; 8 bases are a match to TRBD1. With 6 bases clipped from V and 4 bases from J, the junction kept 12 bases outside the gene matches. CDR3 size: 16 residues. Written as DNA, the CDR3 is TGTGCCAGCAGAACTACAGGGGGAATCGTTGCAGATACGCAGTATTTT. Its protein is CASRTTGGIVADTQYF.

V is TRBV7-3 and J is TRBJ1-2; TRBD1 agrees at 9 bases. V trimming: 3 bases; J trimming: 8 bases; junction bases outside the gene matches: 4. The CDR3 is 13 amino acids. Germline CDR1 and CDR2: SGHTA and FQGTGA. The DNA of the CDR3 is TGTGCCAGCAGCTTGCGGACAGGGGAAGGCTACACCTTC. It specifies CASSLRTGEGYTF.

V and J are TRBV6-5 and TRBJ2-1; D might be TRBD1 (6 bases). The CDR3 is 16 residues long. Trimming took off 4 bases at V and 3 bases at J, with 16 bases between the two ends. Germline V lookup: CDR1 MNHEY, CDR2 SVGAGI. In DNA form, the CDR3 reads TGTGCCAGCAGTTTCCAAACCGGGACAAGCTACAATGAGCAGTTCTTC. Translated: CASSFQTGTSYNEQFF.

The chain recombines TRBV5-1 with TRBJ2-5; possibly TRBD2 for D (6 bases). V was pared by 5 bases and J by 2 bases, with 16 bases between. The germline V gene encodes CDR1 SGHRS and CDR2 YFSETQ. The length of the CDR3 is 15 residues. CDR3 sequence reads: CASRRLGGNQETQYF. Here the CDR3 DNA reads TGCGCCAGCAGAAGACTAGGAGGAAATCAAGAGACCCAGTACTTC.

Remarks on this clonotype: The DNA is left out, because the CDR3 cannot be placed on it with certainty; the CDR3 is given as TCRdb lists it. The chain carries TRBV29-1 and TRBJ2-5; TRBD2, the table's D call, lacks a check against the DNA. Germline loops: CDR1 SQVTM, CDR2 ANQGSEA. The CDR3 is made up of 19 amino acids, end residues included. CDR3 amino acids: CSVEREDYGYTFGSGTQYF.

This clonotype was seen a few times. The chain joins TRBV5-1 to TRBJ2-3; 8 bases line up with TRBD1. V lost 4 bases and J lost 2; bases outside the gene matches: 6. Germline lookup yields CDR1 SGHRS and CDR2 YFSETQ. This CDR3 has 15 amino acids. CDR3 in DNA: TGCGCCAGCAGCGCGGGACAGGTCATCACAGATACGCAGTATTTT. It is translated as CASSAGQVITDTQYF.

This clonotype was recorded a few times. DNA of the CDR3: TGTGCCAGCAGAAAACAGGGGGTGGCCTACGAGCAGTACTTC. This gives the protein CASRKQGVAYEQYF. The rearrangement uses TRBV12-3 or TRBV12-4 and TRBJ2-7; 8 bases agree with TRBD1. V gave up 6 bases and J gave up 2 bases; unmatched junction bases: 6. This CDR3 is built from 14 residues.

The genes are TRBV11-2 and TRBJ2-5; D is ambiguous. Matching the DNA end better, TRBJ2-7 makes the J call doubtful. This CDR3 comprises 14 residues. The germline CDR1 and CDR2 sequences are SGHAT and FQNNGV. The CDR3 here is CASSLVVHGNEQYF. CDR3 nucleotides: TGTGCCAGCAGCTTAGTAGTACACGGAAACGAGCAGTACTTC.

This clonotype came up a few times. The genes are TRBV6-1 and TRBJ2-1, with 8 positions matching TRBD1. The V segment lost 6 bases and the J segment 8 bases; nucleotides outside the gene matches: 3. Germline lookup yields CDR1 MNHNS and CDR2 SASEGT. The CDR3 is 12 amino acids. The CDR3 sequence: CASRLTGDEQFF. The DNA of the CDR3 is TGTGCCAGCAGGTTGACAGGGGATGAGCAGTTCTTC.

The chain uses TRBV11-2 and TRBJ1-5; D ambiguous. The CDR3 spans 17 residues. Deletions cut 3 bases from V and 0 bases from J, with 15 bases between. Per germline, CDR1 SGHAT and CDR2 FQNNGV. This CDR3 is CASSFLGAGYSNQPQHF. CDR3 in DNA: TGTGCCAGCAGCTTCCTAGGCGCAGGTTATAGCAATCAGCCCCAGCATTTT.

The gene calls are TRBV24-1 and TRBJ1-1; no firm D call. V gave up 6 bases and J gave up 1 base, with 2 bases separating them. Germline-derived CDR1 and CDR2 are KGHDR and SFDVKD. The CDR3 consists of 11 residues. The CDR3 loop reads CATSQNTEAFF. CDR3 nucleotide sequence: TGTGCCACCAGTCAGAACACTGAAGCTTTCTTT.

This clonotype was counted at least ten times. The gene calls are TRBV6-1 and TRBJ1-2, with 12 bases aligning to TRBD1. CDR3 length equals 17 residues. Trimming cost V 4 bases and J 4 bases; bases outside gene matches: 10. The germline CDR1 and CDR2 sequences are MNHNS and SASEGT. The CDR3 DNA sequence: TGTGCCAGCAGTGTATGGGACAGGGGGCGAATGGGCTATGGCTACACCTTC. Its translation is CASSVWDRGRMGYGYTF.

This clonotype was seen only a few times. The chain employs TRBV9 and TRBJ1-4; D is undetermined. The CDR3 runs to 14 residues. Germline V gives CDR1 SGDLS, CDR2 YYNGEE. V was cut by 4 bases and J by 1 base, with 8 bases left in between. CDR3: CASSTVGTNEKLFF. The CDR3 coding sequence is TGTGCCAGCAGCACAGTCGGAACTAATGAAAAACTGTTTTTT.

The chain recombines TRBV6-6 with TRBJ1-1, with 9 bases fitting TRBD1. Germline values: CDR1 MNHNY, CDR2 SVGAGI (reference sequence). The CDR3 has 16 amino acids. Unmatched junction bases numbered 7, after V lost 3 bases and J lost 2 bases. Written as DNA, the CDR3 is TGTGCCAGCAGTTATGAAGTGGACAGGGGAAACACTGAAGCTTTCTTT. This gives the protein CASSYEVDRGNTEAFF.

The V gene is TRBV28, the J gene TRBJ2-7; weak D call: TRBD2 (6 bases). Trimming took 3 bases from V and 3 from J, leaving 12 bases between them. In germline, CDR1 is MDHEN, CDR2 SYDVKM. The length of the CDR3 is 14 residues. CDR3 in amino acids: CASSFGGNNYEQYF. CDR3 in DNA: TGTGCCAGCAGTTTTGGAGGGAACAACTACGAGCAGTACTTC.